This T cell receptor beta chain was identified in a study of T cell responses to AZD1222 COVID-19 vaccine. About this clone: Its antigen is currently unknown.

In germline, CDR1 is SGHRS, CDR2 YFSETQ. The CDR3 contains 14 residues. The V gene end was trimmed by 3 bases and the J gene end by 4 bases; junction bases not matched to a gene: 3. Study-level results: Following two doses of AZD1222, Spike-specific TCR breadth and depth rose. At 160-218 and 743-854, vaccine-associated CD4 TCRs were dominant, and they spanned spike.

Profiled with immunoSEQ multiplex PCR; TCRdb holds only in-frame clones, not every one. The data hold 150,000 to 200,000 clones, with just over 90% observed a single time. V is TRBV5-1 and J is TRBJ1-4; 7 bases map to TRBD1. Sequenced material: peripheral blood, taken 28 days after the second AZD1222 dose. This receptor was identified in an adult who received the AZD1222 COVID-19 vaccine. CDR3 loop: CASSSGQLNEKLFF. The CDR3, as DNA: TGCGCCAGCAGCTCGGGACAGCTTAATGAAAAACTGTTTTTT.